These 28 T cell receptor beta chains were all obtained from the same sample, sequenced in a study of beta chain features in type 1 diabetes. Sequencing targeted expressed TCRB transcripts, as all isolated RNA had been reverse transcribed. Data came from immunoSEQ multiplex PCR; TCRdb stores just in-frame clones and leaves some out. Of approximately 170,000 clones in the sample, 9% to 10% were seen once. Sequencing used central memory CD4+ T cells from blood. The receptors originated from a woman younger than 35 in good health.

The chain employs TRBV12-5 and TRBJ2-7; the match to TRBD1 covers 8 bases. The V gene's germline CDR1 is LGHNT and CDR2 FRNRAP. The CDR3 contains 13 residues. Trimming cost V 6 bases and J 3 bases; bases outside gene matches: 4. CDR3 loop: CASGLDRDYEQYF. The CDR3 DNA reads TGTGCTAGTGGCCTGGACAGGGACTACGAGCAGTACTTC.

Only a few counts were recorded for this clone. The chain employs TRBV19 and TRBJ2-1; 8 nucleotides match TRBD2. CDR1 is LNHDA, CDR2 SQIVND, per germline (reference sequence). Unmatched junction bases numbered 8, after V lost 7 bases and J lost 6 bases. CDR3 length equals 14 residues. The chain's CDR3 is CASTTTAGGNEQFF. CDR3 in DNA: TGTGCCAGTACCACAACTGCGGGGGGCAATGAGCAGTTCTTC.

The rearrangement links TRBV5-1 to TRBJ1-2, with 9 bases aligning to TRBD1. This CDR3 is 16 amino acids long. The V and J ends lost 3 bases and 8 bases, in that order; junction bases with no gene match: 14. Per germline, CDR1 SGHRS and CDR2 YFSETQ. CDR3 DNA sequence: TGCGCCAGCAGCTCCAGTACCGGGACAGGGAGGTTGGGCTACACCTTC. The encoded protein is CASSSSTGTGRLGYTF.

This clone came up a few times. The chain uses TRBV5-1 and TRBJ2-1, with 12 bases fitting TRBD2. The J segment lost 7 bases and the V segment lost 1 base, leaving 3 bases of the junction unmatched. CDR1 SGHRS and CDR2 YFSETQ come from the germline V gene. The CDR3 contains 15 residues. This chain's CDR3 is CASSLLTSGSNEQFF. DNA of the CDR3: TGCGCCAGCAGCTTGCTGACTAGCGGGAGTAATGAGCAGTTCTTC.

The rearrangement links TRBV6-1 to TRBJ1-2; D unresolved. This CDR3 contains 13 residues. From germline, CDR1 is MNHNS and CDR2 SASEGT. V shed 1 base and J shed 3 bases, with 6 bases lying between them. The CDR3 DNA follows: TGTGCCAGCAGTGAAGGGGCAGACTATGGCTACACCTTC. The encoded protein is CASSEGADYGYTF.

This clone has a handful of counts. The rearrangement uses TRBV9 and TRBJ1-2; 9 positions agree with TRBD1. Germline trimming cut 4 bases from V and 4 bases from J; bases unmatched to any gene: 11. Germline CDR1 is SGDLS and CDR2 is YYNGEE. The CDR3 loop spans 16 amino acids. The CDR3 loop is CASSPPHPTGGYGYTF. The CDR3 nucleotides read TGTGCCAGCAGCCCACCCCACCCGACAGGGGGCTATGGCTACACCTTC.

This clone was counted only a few times. This chain connects TRBV6-6 to TRBJ2-7, with a possible D match to TRBD2 (6 bases). This CDR3 region has 16 residues. Germline V gene lookup returns CDR1 MNHNY and CDR2 SVGAGI (reference sequence). V was pared by 4 bases and J by 3 bases, with 19 bases between. CDR3 sequence reads: CASSSPNRDSFYEQYF. The CDR3 region has the DNA TGTGCCAGCAGTTCGCCTAATCGGGACTCCTTCTACGAGCAGTACTTC.

This clone was seen a handful of times. The V call is TRBV15, the J call TRBJ1-1; possible D gene TRBD1, 5 bases. The germline gives CDR1 LNHNV, CDR2 YYDKDF (reference sequence). The CDR3 is 13 residues long. V gave up 5 bases and J gave up 0 bases, with 7 bases separating them. CDR3 residues: CATSQGMNTEAFF. The CDR3 coding sequence is TGTGCCACCAGCCAGGGAATGAACACTGAAGCTTTCTTT.

This clone was seen more than once but under ten times. The V and J genes are TRBV7-2 and TRBJ2-3; 10 nucleotides line up with TRBD2. Germline CDR1 is SGHTA and CDR2 is FQGNSA. This CDR3 comprises 16 residues. V shed 5 bases, J shed 2 bases, and the junction held 7 bases outside the gene matches. The DNA of the CDR3 is TGTGCCAGCAGCCGAACTCTAGCGGGGGTCACAGATACGCAGTATTTT. This translates into CASSRTLAGVTDTQYF.

J is TRBJ2-7 and V is TRBV19, with 7 nucleotides matching TRBD2. V dropped 5 bases and J dropped 2; count of bases not matched to a gene: 6. The CDR3 covers 14 residues. Germline V gives CDR1 LNHDA, CDR2 SQIVND (reference sequence). DNA for the CDR3: TGTGCCAGTAGTCCGGGACTACTAACCTACGAGCAGTACTTC. Amino acid sequence: CASSPGLLTYEQYF.

This chain joins TRBV5-1 and TRBJ2-1, with 11 bases identical to TRBD2. The length of the CDR3 is 17 residues. V shed 0 bases, J shed 3 bases, and the junction held 5 bases outside the gene matches. Germline V gene data show CDR1 as SGHRS and CDR2 as YFSETQ. CDR3 region: CASSLAGTSGDYNEQFF. CDR3 in DNA: TGCGCCAGCAGCTTGGCGGGGACTAGCGGAGACTACAATGAGCAGTTCTTC. The variable domain in full, completed from reference TRBV5-1 and TRBJ2-1, reads KAGVTQTPRYLIKTRGQQVTLSCSPISGHRSVSWYQQTPGQGLQFLFEYFSETQRNKGNFPGRFSGRQFSNSRSEMNVSTLELGDSALYLCASSLAGTSGDYNEQFFGPGTRLTVL.

The chain carries TRBV7-8 and TRBJ2-7; a possible D gene is TRBD1 (7 bases). Trimming shortened V by 5 bases and J by 7 bases, and 15 bases separated the two germline ends. The CDR3 runs 13 residues. Germline CDR1 SGHVS, CDR2 FQNEAQ. The CDR3 DNA reads TGTGCCAGCAGCCCGGACAGGAGGGGGGAGCAGTACTTC. This encodes CASSPDRRGEQYF.

This clone was seen a few times. The V gene is TRBV2, the J gene TRBJ2-7, with D maybe TRBD1 (5 bases). V lost 1 base and J 2 bases, leaving 9 bases between the germline ends. Germline CDR1 is SNHLY and CDR2 is FYNNEI. The CDR3 length is 14 residues. As DNA, the CDR3 is TGTGCCAGCAGTGAAGAGACACAGGCCTACGAGCAGTACTTC. Amino acid sequence: CASSEETQAYEQYF.

The chain employs TRBV7-3 and TRBJ2-1, with D possibly being TRBD1 (7 bases). The CDR3 length is 17 residues. The germline V gene has CDR1 SGHTA and CDR2 FQGTGA. The V and J ends lost 1 base and 6 bases respectively, with 19 bases between them. CDR3 in amino acids: CASSLSSGGGGLNEQFF. The CDR3 coding sequence is TGTGCCAGCAGCTTAAGTAGCGGAGGGGGCGGGCTCAATGAGCAGTTCTTC. Looking up the rest from reference TRBV7-3 and TRBJ2-1 gives the full variable domain: GAGVSQTPSNKVTEKGKYVELRCDPISGHTALYWYRQSLGQGPEFLIYFQGTGAADDSGLPNDRFFAVRPEGSVSTLKIQRTERGDSAVYLCASSLSSGGGGLNEQFFGPGTRLTVL.

This clone has only a few counts. The V gene is TRBV30, the J gene TRBJ2-5; 8 bases fit TRBD1. Germline V lookup: CDR1 GTSNPN, CDR2 SVGIG (reference sequence). Trimming took 2 bases from V and 5 from J; bases not matched to a gene: 10. This CDR3 contains 15 residues. DNA for the CDR3: TGTGCCTGGAGTTCCCGACAGGGGAGGATGGAGACCCAGTACTTC. This translates into CAWSSRQGRMETQYF.

As concerns this clone: The junction departs from the called germline gene at one end, perhaps through a read error. The V and J genes are TRBV10-3 and TRBJ2-3; the D gene is possibly TRBD2 (6 bases). Per the germline V gene, CDR1 is ENHRY and CDR2 is SYGVKD. The CDR3 sequence is 16 residues long. The CDR3: CASSEEAGLSTDTQYF. The CDR3 DNA follows: TGTGCCAGCAGTGAAGAGGCGGGACTTAGCACAGATACGCAGTATTTT.

The chain combines TRBV25-1 with TRBJ2-7, with 11 bases aligning to TRBD2. Germline V lookup: CDR1 MGHDK, CDR2 SYGVNS. The length of the CDR3 is 15 residues. V trimming: 3 bases; J trimming: 9 bases; junction bases outside the gene matches: 10. The CDR3 bases are TGTGCCAGCAGTGATTTGGGACTAGCGGATACGAGGCAGTACTTC. Translation: CASSDLGLADTRQYF.

The chain recombines TRBV6-1 with TRBJ1-5; 8 bases match TRBD1. CDR1 MNHNS and CDR2 SASEGT come from the germline V gene. There are 15 residues in the CDR3. V lost 7 bases and J lost 7; bases outside the gene matches: 12. CDR3 coding DNA: TGTGCCAGCAACCTTTCTCAGGGGGCGCGACAGCCCCAGCATTTT. It encodes CASNLSQGARQPQHF.

The rearrangement links TRBV7-2 to TRBJ2-5, with unresolved D. The CDR3 has 11 amino acids. With 1 base removed from V and 6 bases from J, the gap between germline ends came to 3 bases. Per germline, CDR1 SGHTA and CDR2 FQGNSA. The DNA of the CDR3 is TGTGCCAGCAGCTTAGACAAGACCCAGTACTTC. It yields the protein CASSLDKTQYF. Variable domain in full (rest from reference TRBV7-2 and TRBJ2-5): GAGVSQSPSNKVTEKGKDVELRCDPISGHTALYWYRQSLGQGLEFLIYFQGNSAPDKSGLPSDRFSAERTGGSVSTLTIQRTQQEDSAVYLCASSLDKTQYFGPGTRLLVL.

The chain joins TRBV5-8 to TRBJ2-1; 8 nucleotides line up with TRBD1. The CDR3 runs 14 residues. From germline, CDR1 is SGHTS and CDR2 YDEGEE. V shed 2 bases, J shed 6 bases, and the junction held 4 bases outside the gene matches. The CDR3, as DNA: TGTGCCAGCAGCTTCAGGGACAGGTTCAATGAGCAGTTCTTC. Protein: CASSFRDRFNEQFF.

The sample holds a few counts of this clone. The chain couples TRBV4-1 to TRBJ1-2; perhaps TRBD1 as D (6 bases). Germline V gene sequence: CDR1 MGHRA, CDR2 YSYEKL. The CDR3 loop spans 14 amino acids. V was pared by 0 bases and J by 4 bases, with 9 bases between. The CDR3 protein is CASSQDEQGYGYTF. The CDR3 nucleotides read TGCGCCAGCAGCCAAGATGAACAGGGCTATGGCTACACCTTC.

The chain carries TRBV4-1 and TRBJ2-7, with D tentatively TRBD1 (7 bases). This CDR3 has 15 residues. Per the germline V gene, CDR1 is MGHRA and CDR2 is YSYEKL. The V end lost 1 base, the J end lost 7 bases, and 17 bases lay between the germline ends. Here the CDR3 reads CASSQGQGGLWEQYF. For the CDR3, the DNA is TGCGCCAGCAGCCAAGGGCAGGGGGGTCTGTGGGAGCAGTACTTC.

This clone was observed at least ten times. The rearrangement uses TRBV18 and TRBJ2-3; 8 nucleotides match TRBD2. Trimming took 1 base from V and 2 from J; bases not matched to a gene: 5. Germline V gives CDR1 KGHSH, CDR2 LQKENI. CDR3 size: 16 residues. CDR3 DNA sequence: TGTGCCAGCTCACCACTGTTTAGCGGGAACACAGATACGCAGTATTTT. Translating gives CASSPLFSGNTDTQYF. Looking up the rest from reference TRBV18 and TRBJ2-3 gives the full variable domain: NAGVMQNPRHLVRRRGQEARLRCSPMKGHSHVYWYRQLPEEGLKFMVYLQKENIIDESGMPKERFSAEFPKEGPSILRIQQVVRGDSAAYFCASSPLFSGNTDTQYFGPGTRLTVL.

A few counts support this clone. V usage is TRBV25-1 and J usage is TRBJ2-3; no clear D gene. The germline V and J ends were trimmed by 4 bases and 2 bases, with 7 bases remaining between them. The CDR3 extends over 13 amino acids. Germline CDR1 is MGHDK and CDR2 is SYGVNS. The CDR3 DNA reads as TGTGCCAGCAGTGGCGATCACACAGATACGCAGTATTTT. As protein: CASSGDHTDTQYF.

Note on this clone: Additional DNA sequences in this sample encode the identical CDR3. The chain links TRBV30 to TRBJ1-3; 7 bases map to TRBD1. J lost 4 bases, V lost 3 bases, and 6 bases had no gene match. Germline values: CDR1 GTSNPN, CDR2 SVGIG (reference sequence). This CDR3 comprises 14 residues. Here the CDR3 reads CAWSGGQNGNTIYF. CDR3 bases: TGTGCCTGGAGCGGGGGACAGAACGGAAACACCATATATTTT.

This clone was counted only a few times. The chain is built from TRBV5-1 and TRBJ2-7; tentatively, D is TRBD1 (5 bases). Per germline, CDR1 SGHRS and CDR2 YFSETQ. Trimming took off 4 bases at V and 0 bases at J, with 17 bases between the two ends. The CDR3 is 16 amino acids. CDR3 nucleotide sequence: TGCGCCAGCAGCAGTACAGGCGTCACTCTCTCCTACGAGCAGTACTTC. This translates into CASSSTGVTLSYEQYF.

V is TRBV10-3 and J is TRBJ2-7; TRBD2 agrees at 7 bases. The germline V gene has CDR1 ENHRY and CDR2 SYGVKD. The CDR3 is 15 residues long. V was pared by 6 bases and J by 6 bases, with 14 bases of the junction left unmatched. In DNA, the CDR3 is TGTGCCATCAGCTGGGGGTTGGCGGGAGCCACCGAGCAGTACTTC. Protein: CAISWGLAGATEQYF.

The chain combines TRBV5-1 with TRBJ2-5; D possibly corresponds to TRBD2 (5 bases). The CDR3 runs to 14 residues. V was trimmed by 2 bases and J by 2 bases, leaving 10 bases between them. Germline V gene sequence: CDR1 SGHRS, CDR2 YFSETQ. This CDR3 reads CASSLFSGQETQYF. CDR3 sequence (DNA): TGCGCCAGCAGCTTATTCAGCGGACAAGAGACCCAGTACTTC.